This T cell receptor (beta chain) is from a study of response to subunit inactivated influenza vaccine. This clonotype was found many times. The target antigen is unknown. Points from the study as a whole: Authors proposed each seasonal influenza vaccination draws in few new T cells.

In TCRdb, the RT-PCR reads were re-called with MiXCR into one record per CDR3 protein. The sample shows around 470,000 distinct CDR3 sequences, 6.5% to 8% of them seen only once. The CDR3 is 14 amino acids. V lost 5 bases to trimming and J lost 3 bases, with 11 bases between them. CDR1 and CDR2 from the germline V gene are SGHAT and FQNNGV. The sequenced sample was PBMCs from blood, obtained less than 30 months after vaccination. This TCR was sampled from a man aged 50 to 75 who received an inactivated influenza vaccine. The rearrangement links TRBV11-2 to TRBJ2-1; D gene uncertain. The CDR3 DNA follows: TGTGCCAGCAGCATCCGGGTCGGCTACAATGAGCAGTTCTTC. It is translated as CASSIRVGYNEQFF.